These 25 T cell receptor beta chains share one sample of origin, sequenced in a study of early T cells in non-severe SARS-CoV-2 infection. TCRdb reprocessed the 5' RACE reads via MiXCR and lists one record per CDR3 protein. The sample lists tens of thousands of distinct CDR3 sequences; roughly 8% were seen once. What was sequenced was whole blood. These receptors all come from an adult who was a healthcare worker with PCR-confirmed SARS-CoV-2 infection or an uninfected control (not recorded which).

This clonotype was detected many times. CDR3: CSARPGRNTGELFF. The CDR3 region has the DNA TGCAGTGCTAGACCGGGACGCAACACCGGGGAGCTGTTTTTT. The V call is TRBV20-1, the J call TRBJ2-2; D could derive from TRBD1 or TRBD2 (5 bases each). V gave up 2 bases and J gave up 2 bases, with 9 bases separating them. The germline CDR1 and CDR2 sequences are DFQATT and SNEGSKA (reference sequence). This CDR3 has 14 amino acids.

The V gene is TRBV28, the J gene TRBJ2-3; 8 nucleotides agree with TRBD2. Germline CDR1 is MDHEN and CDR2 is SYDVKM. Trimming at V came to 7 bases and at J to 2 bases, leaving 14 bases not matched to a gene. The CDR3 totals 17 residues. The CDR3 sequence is CASNGRVLTRDTDTQYF. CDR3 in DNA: TGTGCCAGCAACGGGAGGGTCCTAACCCGTGACACAGATACGCAGTATTTT.

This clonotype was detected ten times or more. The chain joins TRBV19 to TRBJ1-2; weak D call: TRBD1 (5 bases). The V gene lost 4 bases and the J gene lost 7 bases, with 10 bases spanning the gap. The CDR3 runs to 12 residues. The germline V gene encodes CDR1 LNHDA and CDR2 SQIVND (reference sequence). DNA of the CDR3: TGTGCCAGTAGTACGGACATTATTGGCTACACCTTC. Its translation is CASSTDIIGYTF.

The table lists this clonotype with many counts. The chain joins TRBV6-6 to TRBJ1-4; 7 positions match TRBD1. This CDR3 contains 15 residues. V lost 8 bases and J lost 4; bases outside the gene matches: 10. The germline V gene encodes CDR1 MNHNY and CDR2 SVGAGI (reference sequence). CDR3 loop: CASGEGGGGNEKLFF. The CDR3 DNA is TGTGCCAGCGGTGAGGGAGGGGGCGGTAATGAAAAACTGTTTTTT.

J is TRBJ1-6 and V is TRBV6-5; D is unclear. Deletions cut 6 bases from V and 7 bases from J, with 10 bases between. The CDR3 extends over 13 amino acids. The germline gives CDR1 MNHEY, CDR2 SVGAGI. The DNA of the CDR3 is TGTGCCAGCAGAAGGGATACCAATTCACCCCTCCACTTT. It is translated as CASRRDTNSPLHF.

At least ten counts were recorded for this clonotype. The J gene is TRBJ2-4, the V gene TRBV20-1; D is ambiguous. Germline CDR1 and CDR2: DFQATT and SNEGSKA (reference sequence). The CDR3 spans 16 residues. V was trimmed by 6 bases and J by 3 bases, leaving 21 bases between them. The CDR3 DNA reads TGCAGTGCCCAAATCCGGAAGGGTGAAGGCAAAAACATTCAGTACTTC. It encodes CSAQIRKGEGKNIQYF.

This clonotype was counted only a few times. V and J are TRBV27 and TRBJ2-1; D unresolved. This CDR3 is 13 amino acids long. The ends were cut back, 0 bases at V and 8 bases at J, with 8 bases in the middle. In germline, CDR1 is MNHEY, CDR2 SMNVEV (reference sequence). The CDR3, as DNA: TGTGCCAGCAGTTTATCGGTAATTCATGAGCAGTTCTTC. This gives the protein CASSLSVIHEQFF.

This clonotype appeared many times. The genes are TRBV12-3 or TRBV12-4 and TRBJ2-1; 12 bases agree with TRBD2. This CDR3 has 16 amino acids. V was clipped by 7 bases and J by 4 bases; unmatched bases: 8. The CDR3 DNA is TGTGCCAGCACCGCTTCACTAGCGGGAGGTTACAATGAGCAGTTCTTC. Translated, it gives CASTASLAGGYNEQFF.

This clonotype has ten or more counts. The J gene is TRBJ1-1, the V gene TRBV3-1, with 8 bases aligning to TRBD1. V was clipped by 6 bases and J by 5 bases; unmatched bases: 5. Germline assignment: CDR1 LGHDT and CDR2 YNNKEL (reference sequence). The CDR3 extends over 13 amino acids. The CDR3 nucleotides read TGTGCCAGCAGAGACAGGGGAGGAACTGAAGCTTTCTTT. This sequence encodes CASRDRGGTEAFF.

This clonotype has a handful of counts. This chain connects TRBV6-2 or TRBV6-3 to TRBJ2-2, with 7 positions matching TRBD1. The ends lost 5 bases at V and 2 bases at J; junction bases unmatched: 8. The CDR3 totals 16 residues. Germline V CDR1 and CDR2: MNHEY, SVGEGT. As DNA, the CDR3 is TGTGCCAGCAGTAGACCGGGGACAGCCAACACCGGGGAGCTGTTTTTT. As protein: CASSRPGTANTGELFF.

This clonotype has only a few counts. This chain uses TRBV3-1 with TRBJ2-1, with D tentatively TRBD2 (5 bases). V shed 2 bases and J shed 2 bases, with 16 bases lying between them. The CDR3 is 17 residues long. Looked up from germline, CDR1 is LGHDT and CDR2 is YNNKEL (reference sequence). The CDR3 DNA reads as TGTGCCAGCAGCCAACCGGGAAGCTCTCCGGCCTACAATGAGCAGTTCTTC. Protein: CASSQPGSSPAYNEQFF.

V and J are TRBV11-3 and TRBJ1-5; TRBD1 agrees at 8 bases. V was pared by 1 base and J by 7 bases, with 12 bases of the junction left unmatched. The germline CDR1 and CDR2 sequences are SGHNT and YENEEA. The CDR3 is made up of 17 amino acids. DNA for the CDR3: TGTGCCAGCAGCTTAGTAGAGACAGGGGCACTTGGGCAGCCCCAGCATTTT. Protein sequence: CASSLVETGALGQPQHF.

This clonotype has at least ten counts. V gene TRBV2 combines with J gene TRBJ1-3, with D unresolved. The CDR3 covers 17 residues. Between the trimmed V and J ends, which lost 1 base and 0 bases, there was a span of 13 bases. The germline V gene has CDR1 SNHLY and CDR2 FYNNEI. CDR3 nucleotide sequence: TGTGCCAGCAGTGAAGAGCTGTTCAGATTCTCTGGAAACACCATATATTTT. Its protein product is CASSEELFRFSGNTIYF. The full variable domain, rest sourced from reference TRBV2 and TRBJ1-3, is EPEVTQTPSHQVTQMGQEVILRCVPISNHLYFYWYRQILGQKVEFLVSFYNNEISEKSEIFDDQFSVERPDGSNFTLKIRSTKLEDSAMYFCASSEELFRFSGNTIYFGEGSWLTVV.

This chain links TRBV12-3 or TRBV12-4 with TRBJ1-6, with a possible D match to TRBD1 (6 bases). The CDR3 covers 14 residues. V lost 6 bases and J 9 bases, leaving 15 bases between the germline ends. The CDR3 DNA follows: TGTGCCAGCAGAACAGGGTTGGGGGCTTCACCCCTCCACTTT. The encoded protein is CASRTGLGASPLHF.

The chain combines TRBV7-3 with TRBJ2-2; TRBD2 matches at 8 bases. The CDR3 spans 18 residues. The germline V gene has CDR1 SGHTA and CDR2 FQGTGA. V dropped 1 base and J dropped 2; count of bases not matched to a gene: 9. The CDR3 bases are TGTGCCAGCAGCTTAATGGGTCTGGCGGGAGGAAACACCGGGGAGCTGTTTTTT. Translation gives CASSLMGLAGGNTGELFF.

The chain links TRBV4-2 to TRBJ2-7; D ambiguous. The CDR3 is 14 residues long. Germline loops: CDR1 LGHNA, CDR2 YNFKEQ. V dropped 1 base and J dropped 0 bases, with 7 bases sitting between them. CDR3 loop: CASSQGGDSYEQYF. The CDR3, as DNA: TGTGCCAGCAGCCAAGGAGGAGACTCCTACGAGCAGTACTTC.

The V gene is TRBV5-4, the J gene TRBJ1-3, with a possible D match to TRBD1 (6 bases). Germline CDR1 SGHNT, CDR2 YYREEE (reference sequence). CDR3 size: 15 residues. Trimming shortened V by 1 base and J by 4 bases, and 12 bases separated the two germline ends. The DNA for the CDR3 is TGTGCCAGCAGCTTGCCGGGGGCTTTGGGAAACACCATATATTTT. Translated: CASSLPGALGNTIYF. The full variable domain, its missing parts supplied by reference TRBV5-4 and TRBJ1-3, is ETGVTQSPTHLIKTRGQQVTLRCSSQSGHNTVSWYQQALGQGPQFIFQYYREEENGRGNFPPRFSGLQFPNYSSELNVNALELDDSALYLCASSLPGALGNTIYFGEGSWLTVV.

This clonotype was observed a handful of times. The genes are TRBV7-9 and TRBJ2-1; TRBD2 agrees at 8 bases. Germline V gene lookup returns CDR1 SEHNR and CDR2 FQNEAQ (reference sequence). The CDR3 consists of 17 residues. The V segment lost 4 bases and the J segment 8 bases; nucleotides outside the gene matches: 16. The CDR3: CASSSPRGGQVGDEQFF. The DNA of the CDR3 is TGTGCCAGCAGCTCCCCTCGGGGGGGGCAGGTTGGCGATGAGCAGTTCTTC.

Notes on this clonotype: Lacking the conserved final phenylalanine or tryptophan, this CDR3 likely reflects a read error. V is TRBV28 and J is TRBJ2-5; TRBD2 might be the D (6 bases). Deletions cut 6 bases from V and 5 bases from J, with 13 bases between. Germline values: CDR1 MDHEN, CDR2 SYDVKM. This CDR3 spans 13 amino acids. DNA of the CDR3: TGTGCCAGCAGCCCGGGACTTCGGGAGACCCAGTACCTC. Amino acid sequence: CASSPGLRETQYL.

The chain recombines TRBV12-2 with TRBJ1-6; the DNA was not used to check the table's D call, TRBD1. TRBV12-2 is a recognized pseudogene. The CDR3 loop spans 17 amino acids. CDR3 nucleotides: TGTGCAAGTCGCTTAGGGGGGAAGGGAAACATGGCGTCACCCCTCCACTTT. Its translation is CASRLGGKGNMASPLHF.

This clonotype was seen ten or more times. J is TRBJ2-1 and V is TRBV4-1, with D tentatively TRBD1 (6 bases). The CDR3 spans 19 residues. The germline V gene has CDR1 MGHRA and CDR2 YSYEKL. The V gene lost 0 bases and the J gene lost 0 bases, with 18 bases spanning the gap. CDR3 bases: TGCGCCAGCAGCCAAGAGGTGACAGGCAGCCATAGCTCCTACAATGAGCAGTTCTTC. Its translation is CASSQEVTGSHSSYNEQFF.

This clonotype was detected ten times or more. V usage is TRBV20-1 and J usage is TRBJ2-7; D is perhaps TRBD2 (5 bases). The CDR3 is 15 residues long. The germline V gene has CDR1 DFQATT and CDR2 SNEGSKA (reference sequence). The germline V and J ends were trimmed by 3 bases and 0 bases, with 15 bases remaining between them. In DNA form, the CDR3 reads TGCAGTGCTAGGGTACCGGACTCCTACTCCTACGAGCAGTACTTC. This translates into CSARVPDSYSYEQYF.

CDR3 sequence: CSAKWPKGRIYEQYF. The CDR3, as DNA: TGCAGTGCTAAGTGGCCGAAAGGGCGGATCTACGAGCAGTACTTC. The rearrangement uses TRBV20-1 and TRBJ2-7; D gene unclear. CDR3 length: 15 amino acids. Trimming removed 4 bases at V and 3 bases at J, with 19 bases between. CDR1 and CDR2 (germline): DFQATT, SNEGSKA (reference sequence).

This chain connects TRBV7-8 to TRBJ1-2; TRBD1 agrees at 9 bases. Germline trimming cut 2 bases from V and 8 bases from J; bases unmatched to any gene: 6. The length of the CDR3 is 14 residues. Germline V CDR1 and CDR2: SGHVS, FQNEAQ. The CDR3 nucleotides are TGTGCCAGCAGCTTAAACAGGGGGCCGGAGGGCTACACCTTC. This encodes CASSLNRGPEGYTF.

The CDR3 DNA follows: TGTGCCAGCAGTTTATGGATAGCGGGAGGAGGCACCGGGGAGCTGTTTTTT. Encoded protein: CASSLWIAGGGTGELFF. V and J are TRBV12-3 or TRBV12-4 and TRBJ2-2, with 10 bases lining up with TRBD2. V trimming: 2 bases; J trimming: 4 bases; junction bases outside the gene matches: 7. The CDR3 covers 17 residues.